These 15 T cell receptor beta chains were sequenced from one sample in a study of cytomegalovirus exposure and HLA in healthy donors (TCRdb year 2017). The library came from the immunoSEQ multiplex PCR assay. TCRdb took over this immuneACCESS table, retaining in-frame rearrangements with V and J assigned. Such tables are incomplete; in checked studies, under half of the missing clones stem from an unresolved V gene, and the remainder is unexplained. The sample has approximately 110,000 clones on record, 85% to 95% of them singletons. The ten largest clones capture roughly 1.3% of the sample. Material: PBMCs. Receptors originate from a woman younger than 30 in good health and CMV-seronegative.

The chain combines TRBV27 with TRBJ1-5; D is perhaps TRBD1 (5 bases). Germline values: CDR1 MNHEY, CDR2 SMNVEV (reference sequence). V lost 6 bases to trimming and J lost 3 bases, with 12 bases between them. This CDR3 comprises 14 residues. CDR3 nucleotide sequence: TGTGCCAGCAGCCCGGGGGGAAACAATCAGCCCCAGCATTTT. Amino acid sequence: CASSPGGNNQPQHF.

This clone showed up just once. V is TRBV5-4 and J is TRBJ2-7; 8 bases align to TRBD2. V lost 0 bases to trimming and J lost 2 bases; unmatched junction nucleotides: 7. This CDR3 is 16 amino acids long. The germline gives CDR1 SGHNT, CDR2 YYREEE (reference sequence). The CDR3 protein is CASSLGRREATYEQYF. The CDR3 DNA sequence: TGTGCCAGCAGCTTGGGCCGGCGGGAGGCTACCTACGAGCAGTACTTC.

This clone was seen a single time. This chain joins TRBV19 and TRBJ2-7; maybe TRBD2 (6 bases). The CDR3 has 15 residues. V lost 0 bases and J 4 bases, leaving 13 bases between the germline ends. CDR1 is LNHDA and CDR2 is SQIVND in the germline V gene (reference sequence). CDR3 sequence (DNA): TGTGCCAGTAGTATAGATCTGGGACTTACATACGAGCAGTACTTC. Amino acid sequence: CASSIDLGLTYEQYF.

The rearrangement uses TRBV10-2 and TRBJ2-1; 7 bases are shared with TRBD1. J was trimmed by 0 bases and V by 3 bases; bases with no gene match: 5. CDR3 length: 16 residues. CDR1 and CDR2 (germline): WSHSY, SAAADI. DNA for the CDR3: TGCGCCAGCAGTGACGCCAACAGGGGCTCCTACAATGAGCAGTTCTTC. It encodes CASSDANRGSYNEQFF.

This chain joins TRBV10-3 and TRBJ1-2; 8 nucleotides align to TRBD1. The V segment lost 2 bases and the J segment 2 bases; nucleotides outside the gene matches: 10. Germline V gives CDR1 ENHRY, CDR2 SYGVKD. The CDR3 spans 17 residues. The DNA for the CDR3 is TGTGCCATCAGTGAGCGACCCGGGACAGGCTCGAACTATGGCTACACCTTC. Its protein is CAISERPGTGSNYGYTF.

The chain uses TRBV6-6 and TRBJ2-7; TRBD1 agrees at 9 bases. CDR1 and CDR2 (germline): MNHNY, SVGAGI (reference sequence). This CDR3 region has 16 residues. V shed 5 bases and J 6 bases; nucleotides not matched to a gene: 14. The CDR3 region is CASSSMGGQGRAEQYF. The CDR3 region has the DNA TGTGCCAGCAGTAGCATGGGGGGACAGGGTAGGGCCGAGCAGTACTTC.

V is TRBV4-2 and J is TRBJ1-1, with D tentatively TRBD1 (6 bases). Trimming left V 5 bases short and J 3 bases short, with 13 bases between. Germline loops: CDR1 LGHNA, CDR2 YNFKEQ. The CDR3 is 14 residues long. CDR3 protein: CASSDTGRDTEAFF. The CDR3 DNA sequence: TGTGCCAGCAGCGACACAGGGAGGGACACTGAAGCTTTCTTT.

The CDR3 is CASSYTSTQYF. CDR3 bases: TGTGCCAGCAGTTACACGAGCACGCAGTATTTT. This sequence joins TRBV6-6 and TRBJ2-3; D remains unclear. From germline, CDR1 is MNHNY and CDR2 SVGAGI (reference sequence). The CDR3 runs 11 residues. Trimming cost V 2 bases and J 9 bases, with 6 bases left between them.

About this clone itself: The same CDR3 also results from other DNA sequences found in this sample. The chain recombines TRBV28 with TRBJ1-1; TRBD1 is a possible D gene (5 bases). V lost 3 bases and J lost 2, with 10 bases in between. There are 14 residues in the CDR3. Germline V gene lookup returns CDR1 MDHEN and CDR2 SYDVKM. CDR3 residues: CASSFTGTNTEAFF. In DNA, the CDR3 is TGTGCCAGCAGTTTCACAGGAACTAACACTGAAGCTTTCTTT.

V usage is TRBV28 and J usage is TRBJ1-4; TRBD1 agrees at 9 bases. Germline values: CDR1 MDHEN, CDR2 SYDVKM. The CDR3 covers 15 residues. The V gene end was trimmed by 5 bases and the J gene end by 8 bases; junction bases not matched to a gene: 9. CDR3 loop: CASSGAGTGREKLFF. The CDR3 nucleotides read TGTGCCAGCAGTGGGGCCGGGACAGGGAGGGAAAAACTGTTTTTT.

The V gene is TRBV28, the J gene TRBJ1-2; 9 bases are a match to TRBD1. The CDR3 length is 16 residues. Trimming removed 5 bases from V and 6 bases from J; junction bases left unmatched: 13. From germline, CDR1 is MDHEN and CDR2 SYDVKM. CDR3 bases: TGTGCCAGCAGTCTTCCCCCGGACAGGGGTGGAGATGGCTACACCTTC. Translation gives CASSLPPDRGGDGYTF.

In its sample, this clone was seen once. V is TRBV20-1 and J is TRBJ1-1; no definite D call. Germline values: CDR1 DFQATT, CDR2 SNEGSKA (reference sequence). CDR3 length: 11 residues. V lost 0 bases, J lost 5 bases, and 4 bases lay in between. CDR3 sequence: CSARERTEAFF. CDR3 nucleotide sequence: TGCAGTGCTAGAGAGCGGACTGAAGCTTTCTTT.

The sample holds many counts of this clone. The rearrangement joins TRBV2 to TRBJ2-7; D possibly corresponds to TRBD1 (5 bases). The CDR3 has 12 residues. Per the germline V gene, CDR1 is SNHLY and CDR2 is FYNNEI. Trimming shortened V by 4 bases and J by 7 bases, and 11 bases separated the two germline ends. CDR3 DNA sequence: TGTGCCAGCAGTGCTCGCAGGGAAGAGCAGTACTTC. Amino acid sequence: CASSARREEQYF.

The V gene is TRBV6-5, the J gene TRBJ2-1; weak D call: TRBD2 (5 bases). Trimming stripped 6 bases from V and 4 bases from J, with 13 bases between. The CDR3 is 14 amino acids. Germline V lookup: CDR1 MNHEY, CDR2 SVGAGI. As DNA, the CDR3 is TGTGCCAGCAGACCGGGGAGCGGTTACAATGAGCAGTTCTTC. Residues: CASRPGSGYNEQFF.

J is TRBJ1-5 and V is TRBV5-6; TRBD1 agrees at 8 bases. This CDR3 has 17 residues. Per the germline V gene, CDR1 is SGHDT and CDR2 is YYEEEE. The V segment lost 4 bases and the J segment 0 bases; nucleotides outside the gene matches: 9. Here the CDR3 DNA reads TGTGCCAGCAGCACCGGACAGGGATTTTATAGCAATCAGCCCCAGCATTTT. Amino acids: CASSTGQGFYSNQPQHF.